This T cell receptor beta chain was recovered during a study of blood T cell repertoires in COVID-19 (dated by TCRdb to about 2020). Study-wide context: Collaborator samples came from the United States, Italy and Spain and covered acute and convalescent phases of COVID-19. The prospective study material was composed of cDNA or gDNA derived from T cells, B-cell-depleted T cells, or PBMCs. A freely available public database, intended as a resource for researchers studying the immune response to SARS-CoV-2, is where the repertoires were released. The dataset comprised deeply sampled blood TCRbeta repertoires from subjects exposed to, actively infected with, or recovered from COVID-19. Where available, HLA class I and class II types were taken from metadata supplied by the sample provider and were not determined by assay-based typing. Samples came from the ongoing ImmuneRACE study (first 160 participants) plus 1,254 subjects from 6 global collaborators. A de-identified subject ID, COVID-19 status, age in years and sex were almost always included in the sample metadata.

Collaborating institutions collected whole blood in K2EDTA tubes following their own protocols. For TCRbeta analysis, collaborators shipped samples in one of three forms: frozen whole blood, isolated PBMCs, or DNA extracted from either of those sample types. Reading from cysteine to phenylalanine, the CDR3 counts 14 amino acids. The sequence is cut down to CDR3 DNA, 42 bases in frame from base 1. Trimming takes 1 base off V and 5 bases off J; junction bases not matched to a gene: 5. CDR1 and CDR2, looked up from the germline V gene (reference sequence), are SGHKS and YYEKEE. Study-wide conclusions, independent of this receptor: How much clinical and demographic metadata was included differed by source and by participant, and the metadata was provided uncurated.

The immunoSEQ Assay, a bias-controlled multiplex PCR, was used to amplify TCRbeta CDR3 regions from genomic DNA. The authors' pipeline ran thus. Within the assay, amplification of reference gene primers was used to estimate how many nucleated cells each sample contained. Sequence reads were collapsed and filtered to measure the absolute abundance of every unique TCRbeta CDR3 rearrangement. For each sample, productive Simpson clonality was calculated by taking the square root of Simpson's diversity index across productive rearrangements. TCRdb holds this immuneACCESS table with in-frame rearrangements only. Some clones are missing; in checked studies, unresolved V genes explain under half, and the rest has no known cause. V and J calls and clone size are given by that table; D and trimming were obtained from the DNA. The sample table lists about 140,000 clones, 65% to 80% of them with a count of one. Under 15% of the sample is taken by the ten largest.

A note on this clone: What this receptor recognizes is not known. No clone much larger than this one lies a single base away; base qualities are absent.

What was sequenced was peripheral blood. This clonotype originated in a man at least 80 years old with acute or convalescent COVID-19. The chain joins TRBV5-5 to TRBJ2-5, with 7 junctional bases fitting TRBD2. The CDR3 loop reads CASSLYRGEETQYF. The DNA is as follows: TGTGCCAGCAGCTTGTATCGGGGGGAGGAGACCCAGTACTTC.